This note documents a single T cell receptor (beta chain) sequence. The data belong to a study of T cell responses to AZD1222 COVID-19 vaccine. About the research overall: Researchers grouped second doses given at about 4 or about 12 weeks into one pool.

TCRdb's table, derived via immunoSEQ multiplex PCR, lists solely in-frame clones and lacks some. The table lists about 120,000 clones, about 87% of them singletons. V lost 4 bases and J lost 0, with 19 bases in between. CDR3 length: 19 residues. The germline V gene has CDR1 MGHRA and CDR2 YSYEKL. V usage is TRBV4-1 and J usage is TRBJ2-6, with D perhaps matching TRBD1 (6 bases). The TCR comes from an adult in good health. The sequenced sample was peripheral blood, obtained on day 0 of AZD1222 vaccination. CDR3 nucleotide sequence: TGCGCCAGCAGCCCGAGGGGAGCGACAGGAAACTCTGGGGCCAACGTCCTGACTTTC. Protein product: CASSPRGATGNSGANVLTF.